A single count supports the clone carrying this TCR beta chain. Its matching antigen is unknown. Clones were read by immunoSEQ multiplex PCR, and TCRdb kept only the in-frame ones, dropping some. This table has under 700,000 clones, around 95% appearing once. CDR3 size: 14 residues. Unmatched junction bases numbered 4, after V lost 1 base and J lost 5 bases. Germline values: CDR1 SGHTA, CDR2 FQGNSA. This entry belongs to a study of shared clonotypes between healthy human individuals. Findings and limits, study-wide: Larger estimated richness was generally recorded for naive subsets relative to memory subsets. The four-donor shared clonotypes exceeded non-shared clonotypes in generation probability, with non-shared ones scoring lower.

Naive CD8 cells comprised CD45RO-negative, CCR7-positively selected cells, excluding terminally differentiated effector memory CD45RA+ cells. Donors, without exception, were Caucasian adults residing in Nashville, Tennessee. Source material: naive CD8+ T cells sorted from blood. The V call is TRBV7-2, the J call TRBJ2-7, with TRBD2 identical over 8 bases. The receptor's source is a woman aged 25-40 years in good health. CDR3 DNA sequence: TGTGCCAGCAGCTTAGGCGGGAGGAAGAACGAGCAGTACTTC. Residues: CASSLGGRKNEQYF.